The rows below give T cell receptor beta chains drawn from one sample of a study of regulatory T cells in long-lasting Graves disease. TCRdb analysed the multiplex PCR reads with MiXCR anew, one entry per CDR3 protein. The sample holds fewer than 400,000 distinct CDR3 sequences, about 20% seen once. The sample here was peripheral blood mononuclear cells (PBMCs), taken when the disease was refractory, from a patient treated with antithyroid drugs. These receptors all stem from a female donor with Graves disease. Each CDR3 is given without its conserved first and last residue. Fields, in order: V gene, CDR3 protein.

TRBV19,ASSTTSGGWNTGELF
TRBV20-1,SARPSSGMRETQY
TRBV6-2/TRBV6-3,ASSRLGQGHYGYT
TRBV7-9,ASSPSEKYEQY
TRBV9,ASSVRQSLPNTEAF
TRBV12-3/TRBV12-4,ASSLARGRGTGELF
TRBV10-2,ASSESQETQY
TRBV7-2,ASSAYGAGVGEQY
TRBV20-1,SAARTGVNLGNQPQH
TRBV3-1,ASSQAQGAANGYT
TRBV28,ASSAGTGFISNQPQH
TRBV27,ASSPPGGGRETQY
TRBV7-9,ASSLVLGTEQY
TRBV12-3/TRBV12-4,ASRAGTRDEQY
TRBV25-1,ASSESRGENFYEQY
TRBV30,AWSTTSAGNEQF
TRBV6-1,ASRHRQGATEAF
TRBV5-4,ASSLEGEGAYEQY